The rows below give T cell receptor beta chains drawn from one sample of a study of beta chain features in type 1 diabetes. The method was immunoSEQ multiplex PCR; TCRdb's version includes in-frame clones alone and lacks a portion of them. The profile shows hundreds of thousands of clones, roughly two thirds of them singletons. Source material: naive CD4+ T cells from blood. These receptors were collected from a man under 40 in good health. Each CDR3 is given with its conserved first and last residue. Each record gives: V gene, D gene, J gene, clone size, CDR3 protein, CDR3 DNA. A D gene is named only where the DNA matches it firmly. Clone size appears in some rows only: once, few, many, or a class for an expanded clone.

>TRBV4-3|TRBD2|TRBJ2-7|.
CASSQEWLAEHYEQYF
TGCGCCAGCAGCCAAGAATGGCTAGCGGAACACTACGAGCAGTACTTC
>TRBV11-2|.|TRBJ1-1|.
CASSMQGMWAPRNTEAFF
TGTGCCAGCAGCATGCAGGGGATGTGGGCCCCGAGAAACACTGAAGCTTTCTTT
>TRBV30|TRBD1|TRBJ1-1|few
CAWSVPRGEAFF
TGTGCCTGGAGTGTCCCCAGGGGGGAAGCTTTCTTT
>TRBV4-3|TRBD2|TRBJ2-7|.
CASSRRLAGVDEQYF
TGCGCCAGCAGCCGGCGACTAGCGGGAGTGGATGAGCAGTACTTC
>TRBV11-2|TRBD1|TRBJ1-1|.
CASSLTGVEGTEAFF
TGTGCCAGCAGCCTAACAGGGGTGGAGGGGACTGAAGCTTTCTTT
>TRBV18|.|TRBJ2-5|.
CASSPGIEETQYF
TGTGCCAGCTCACCTGGAATAGAGGAGACCCAGTACTTC
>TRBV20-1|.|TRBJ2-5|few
CSARRKETQYF
TGCAGTGCCCGAAGGAAAGAGACCCAGTACTTC
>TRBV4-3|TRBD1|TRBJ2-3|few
CASSQDFGQVPADTQYF
TGCGCCAGCAGCCAAGATTTCGGACAGGTCCCTGCAGATACGCAGTATTTT
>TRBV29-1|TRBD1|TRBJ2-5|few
CSVEIGTGGGTQYF
TGCAGCGTTGAAATCGGGACAGGGGGTGGGACCCAGTACTTC
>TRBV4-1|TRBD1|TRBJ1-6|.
CASSNGQDGNSPLHF
TGCGCCAGCAGCAACGGACAGGATGGAAATTCACCCCTCCACTTT
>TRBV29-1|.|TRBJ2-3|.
CSVVWWEPSTDTQYF
TGCAGCGTGGTTTGGTGGGAGCCCTCCACAGATACGCAGTATTTT
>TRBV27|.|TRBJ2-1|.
CASSDPGRFNEQFF
TGTGCCAGCAGTGACCCCGGTCGCTTCAATGAGCAGTTCTTC
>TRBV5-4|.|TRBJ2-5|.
CASSGGLKTQYF
TGTGCCAGCAGCGGGGGGCTTAAGACCCAGTACTTC
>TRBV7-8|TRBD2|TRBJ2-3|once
CASSLSPSGSGDTQYF
TGTGCCAGCAGCTTATCGCCTAGCGGGAGTGGAGATACGCAGTATTTT
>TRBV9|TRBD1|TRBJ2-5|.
CASSATGVRETQYF
TGTGCCAGCAGCGCAACAGGGGTCCGAGAGACCCAGTACTTC
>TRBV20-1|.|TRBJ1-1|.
CSARENTEAFF
TGCAGTGCTAGAGAGAACACTGAAGCTTTCTTT
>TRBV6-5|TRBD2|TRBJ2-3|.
CASSPLAGSTDTQYF
TGTGCCAGCAGCCCCCTAGCGGGAAGCACAGATACGCAGTATTTT
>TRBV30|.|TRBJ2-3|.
CAWGSFTDTQYF
TGTGCCTGGGGGTCCTTCACAGATACGCAGTATTTT
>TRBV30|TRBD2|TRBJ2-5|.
CAWSVGLAGGETQYF
TGTGCCTGGAGTGTAGGCCTAGCGGGAGGAGAGACCCAGTACTTC